One sample yielded the 32 T cell receptor beta chains listed below, sequenced in a study of blood T cell repertoires in COVID-19. TCRdb's table, derived via immunoSEQ multiplex PCR, lists solely in-frame clones and lacks some. The sample lists 150,000 to 250,000 clones, 65% to 85% seen once, with around 7.5% in the top ten. Material: PBMCs or T cells enriched from blood (not recorded which). These receptors were taken from a man between 35 and 55 years old who had recovered from COVID-19.

The V call is TRBV5-1, the J call TRBJ1-1, with a weak D call TRBD1 (6 bases). CDR1 is SGHRS, CDR2 YFSETQ, per germline. Trimming took 4 bases from V and 5 from J, leaving 15 bases between them. The CDR3 has 14 amino acids. This CDR3 reads CASSREGESTEAFF. DNA of the CDR3: TGCGCCAGCAGCCGAGAGGGGGAATCGACTGAAGCTTTCTTT.

CDR3 DNA sequence: TGTGCCTGGAGTGTACCGTCGGGGAACCAGCCCCAGCATTTT. It yields the protein CAWSVPSGNQPQHF. The J gene is TRBJ1-5, the V gene TRBV30; D ambiguous. V was trimmed by 0 bases and J by 7 bases, leaving 13 bases between them. Per the germline V gene, CDR1 is GTSNPN and CDR2 is SVGIG (reference sequence). This CDR3 contains 14 residues.

The V and J genes are TRBV15 and TRBJ1-4, with 8 bases lining up with TRBD1. This CDR3 contains 16 residues. Germline CDR1 reads LNHNV; CDR2 reads YYDKDF (reference sequence). J lost 2 bases, V lost 4 bases, and 6 bases had no gene match. The CDR3: CATSITGGSTNEKLFF. For the CDR3, the DNA is TGTGCCACCAGCATAACAGGGGGAAGCACTAATGAAAAACTGTTTTTT.

This rearrangement joins TRBV30 to TRBJ2-3, with D perhaps TRBD2 (7 bases). The germline CDR1 and CDR2 sequences are GTSNPN and SVGIG (reference sequence). Trimming stripped 3 bases from V and 1 base from J, with 14 bases between. CDR3 length: 15 amino acids. CDR3 coding DNA: TGTGCCTGGAGGGCGGCGGGGGCGGGCACAGATACGCAGTATTTT. Its protein product is CAWRAAGAGTDTQYF.

The chain joins TRBV4-1 to TRBJ1-2; TRBD1 might be the D (5 bases). V was pared by 0 bases and J by 6 bases, with 11 bases between. The CDR3 has 14 amino acids. The germline V gene encodes CDR1 MGHRA and CDR2 YSYEKL. CDR3 sequence: CASSQDPGSNGYTF. CDR3 in DNA: TGCGCCAGCAGCCAAGACCCAGGGTCAAATGGCTACACCTTC.

This clone is deemed medium-sized. The chain has TRBV6-5 and TRBJ2-7, with D possibly being TRBD2 (6 bases). V was trimmed by 3 bases and J by 4 bases, leaving 13 bases between them. Germline CDR1 reads MNHEY; CDR2 reads SVGAGI. The CDR3 is made up of 14 amino acids. CDR3 in DNA: TGTGCCAGCAGTTATAGTAGTGGAGGGTACGAGCAGTACTTC. Protein sequence: CASSYSSGGYEQYF.

With respect to this clone: Other DNA sequences from this sample encode an identical CDR3 as well. CDR3: CASSLQGAANEKLFF. The CDR3 region has the DNA TGCGCCAGCAGCTTGCAGGGGGCGGCTAATGAAAAACTGTTTTTT. The rearrangement uses TRBV5-1 and TRBJ1-4, with TRBD1 identical over 8 bases. The CDR3 totals 15 residues. J lost 3 bases, V lost 1 base, and 2 bases had no gene match. In germline, CDR1 is SGHRS, CDR2 YFSETQ.

The J gene is TRBJ2-1, the V gene TRBV12-3 or TRBV12-4; a possible D gene is TRBD2 (5 bases). This CDR3 is 12 amino acids long. The V end was cut by 5 bases, the J end by 8 bases, with 10 bases between. As DNA, the CDR3 is TGTGCCAGCAGTCAAACTAGAGATGAGCAGTTCTTC. It codes for CASSQTRDEQFF.

This sequence joins TRBV11-1 and TRBJ2-5; 7 nucleotides agree with TRBD2. V lost 5 bases to trimming and J lost 1 base; unmatched junction nucleotides: 10. The CDR3 runs 16 residues. Germline V gene sequence: CDR1 SGHAT, CDR2 FQDESV (reference sequence). The CDR3 DNA is TGTGCCAGCAGCCAGGGAGGGCTAGTCTTCCAAGAGACCCAGTACTTC. It encodes CASSQGGLVFQETQYF.

This sequence joins TRBV11-2 and TRBJ2-1, with TRBD2 as a possible D gene (7 bases). The germline gives CDR1 SGHAT, CDR2 FQNNGV. The CDR3 loop spans 15 amino acids. With 5 bases removed from V and 4 bases from J, the gap between germline ends came to 15 bases. CDR3 residues: CASSHGRGGYNEQFF. DNA for the CDR3: TGTGCCAGCAGCCATGGGAGGGGGGGTTACAATGAGCAGTTCTTC.

The chain has TRBV19 and TRBJ1-1, with 7 nucleotides matching TRBD1. The trim removed 6 bases at V and 3 bases at J, leaving 10 bases unmatched. Per germline, CDR1 LNHDA and CDR2 SQIVND (reference sequence). The CDR3 is 15 residues long. CDR3 protein: CASRDQGVLDTEAFF. The CDR3 DNA reads as TGTGCCAGTAGGGATCAGGGGGTACTGGACACTGAAGCTTTCTTT.

Concerning this clone itself: A junction boundary mismatches the germline segment, possibly from a read error. V and J are TRBV11-1 and TRBJ2-7; tentative D call: TRBD2 (6 bases). This CDR3 is 15 amino acids long. The germline CDR1 and CDR2 sequences are SGHAT and FQDESV (reference sequence). The CDR3 nucleotides are TGTGCCAGCAGCTTAACCCCGGGAGACTCCTCCGAGCAGTACTTC. Its translation is CASSLTPGDSSEQYF.

The chain has TRBV28 and TRBJ2-3; 10 nucleotides line up with TRBD1. There are 15 residues in the CDR3. With V trimmed by 5 bases and J by 3 bases, 5 bases remained unmatched. Germline CDR1 and CDR2: MDHEN and SYDVKM. CDR3 amino acids: CASSPGGQGTDTQYF. As DNA, the CDR3 is TGTGCCAGCAGTCCTGGGGGACAGGGGACAGATACGCAGTATTTT.

The genes are TRBV7-8 and TRBJ1-5, with 9 nucleotides matching TRBD1. V dropped 3 bases and J dropped 1; count of bases not matched to a gene: 13. The CDR3 runs to 19 residues. In germline, CDR1 is SGHVS, CDR2 FQNEAQ. The CDR3 region has the DNA TGTGCCAGCAGCTTGGGCTACAGGGGGCGAATTGGGAGCAATCAGCCCCAGCATTTT. It yields the protein CASSLGYRGRIGSNQPQHF.

V gene TRBV9 combines with J gene TRBJ1-6, with unresolved D. The germline gives CDR1 SGDLS, CDR2 YYNGEE. CDR3 size: 15 residues. V lost 0 bases and J lost 7, with 11 bases in between. CDR3 region: CASSVDTKINSPLHF. The CDR3 DNA is TGTGCCAGCAGCGTAGACACTAAAATAAATTCACCCCTCCACTTT.

The chain is built from TRBV19 and TRBJ1-3; 9 bases align to TRBD1. Unmatched junction bases numbered 10, after V lost 3 bases and J lost 7 bases. The CDR3 has 16 residues. Germline CDR1 LNHDA, CDR2 SQIVND (reference sequence). The chain's CDR3 is CASSIAGTGFVNTIYF. CDR3 nucleotide sequence: TGTGCCAGTAGTATCGCCGGGACAGGGTTCGTGAACACCATATATTTT. The whole variable domain, remainder taken from reference TRBV19 and TRBJ1-3, is DGGITQSPKYLFRKEGQNVTLSCEQNLNHDAMYWYRQDPGQGLRLIYYSQIVNDFQKGDIAEGYSVSREKKESFPLTVTSAQKNPTAFYLCASSIAGTGFVNTIYFGEGSWLTVV.

This rearrangement joins TRBV23-1 to TRBJ1-1; 11 bases are a match to TRBD1. TRBV23-1 is identified as an open reading frame with a role that is uncertain. This CDR3 has 12 amino acids. With V trimmed by 11 bases and J by 6 bases, 5 bases remained unmatched. This CDR3 is CAVPGQGAEAFF. CDR3 in DNA: TGCGCCGTTCCGGGACAGGGGGCTGAAGCTTTCTTT.

As DNA, the CDR3 is TGTGCCAGCAGCCCAGTTCTCGGACAGGGGAGCACCGGGGAGCTGTTTTTT. Amino acids: CASSPVLGQGSTGELFF. The chain joins TRBV7-9 to TRBJ2-2; TRBD1 aligns across 9 bases. J gave up 4 bases and V 5 bases, and 11 bases lay outside the gene matches. Germline V CDR1 and CDR2: SEHNR, FQNEAQ (reference sequence). The CDR3 spans 17 residues.

In this sample, this clone turned up once. This sequence joins TRBV19 and TRBJ1-6; D call uncertain. The CDR3 totals 12 residues. Germline V gene lookup returns CDR1 LNHDA and CDR2 SQIVND (reference sequence). V was pared by 3 bases and J by 6 bases, with 3 bases between. CDR3 in DNA: TGTGCCAGTAGTATCCTTAATTCACCCCTCCACTTT. It translates to CASSILNSPLHF.

This rearrangement joins TRBV19 to TRBJ2-4; 9 nucleotides match TRBD2. The J segment lost 6 bases and the V segment lost 5 bases, leaving 11 bases of the junction unmatched. Germline CDR1 is LNHDA and CDR2 is SQIVND (reference sequence). The CDR3 runs to 16 residues. The CDR3 DNA reads as TGTGCCAGTAGTTCAACCACTAGCGGGTACATAAACATTCAGTACTTC. Its protein is CASSSTTSGYINIQYF.

V and J are TRBV2 and TRBJ1-6, with D perhaps TRBD1 (6 bases). The CDR3 loop spans 13 amino acids. V was clipped by 4 bases and J by 6 bases, with 7 bases between them. CDR1 and CDR2 (germline): SNHLY, FYNNEI. CDR3 residues: CASSVDSNSPLHF. CDR3 DNA: TGTGCCAGCAGTGTGGACAGTAATTCACCCCTCCACTTT.

This clone appeared a few times. The V call is TRBV10-3, the J call TRBJ1-1; TRBD1 matches at 8 bases. The CDR3 has 14 residues. Germline trimming cut 6 bases from V and 0 bases from J; bases unmatched to any gene: 3. Germline V gene lookup returns CDR1 ENHRY and CDR2 SYGVKD. Here the CDR3 DNA reads TGTGCCATCAGGGGGGACAGGTTGAACACTGAAGCTTTCTTT. This translates into CAIRGDRLNTEAFF.

The CDR3 loop is CASSSGGNQPQHF. Written as DNA, the CDR3 is TGTGCCAGCAGCTCCGGTGGTAATCAGCCCCAGCATTTT. V gene TRBV11-2 combines with J gene TRBJ1-5; the D is unclear. V gave up 4 bases and J gave up 4 bases, with 8 bases separating them. This CDR3 is 13 amino acids long. CDR1 is SGHAT, CDR2 FQNNGV, per germline. Full variable domain (outside the CDR3, taken from reference TRBV11-2 and TRBJ1-5): EAGVAQSPRYKIIEKRQSVAFWCNPISGHATLYWYQQILGQGPKLLIQFQNNGVVDDSQLPKDRFSAERLKGVDSTLKIQPAKLEDSAVYLCASSSGGNQPQHFGDGTRLSIL.

This clone came up once. DNA of the CDR3: TGTGCCAGCAGCTTAGACAGGGGCGGAAACTATGGCTACACCTTC. Its translation is CASSLDRGGNYGYTF. This sequence joins TRBV7-9 and TRBJ1-2; 7 positions match TRBD1. The CDR3 is made up of 15 amino acids. The germline V gene has CDR1 SEHNR and CDR2 FQNEAQ (reference sequence). J lost 2 bases, V lost 1 base, and 4 bases had no gene match.

The chain employs TRBV11-2 and TRBJ1-6; 10 positions agree with TRBD1. Germline-derived CDR1 and CDR2 are SGHAT and FQNNGV. With 3 bases clipped from V and 10 bases from J, the junction kept 6 bases outside the gene matches. This CDR3 is 15 amino acids long. CDR3 in DNA: TGTGCCAGCAGCTTGGATCGGACAGGGGGGTCACCCCTCCACTTT. This codes for CASSLDRTGGSPLHF.

This clone was picked up a small number of times. The chain joins TRBV10-3 to TRBJ1-2, with D possibly being TRBD1 (6 bases). The CDR3 runs 14 residues. The V and J ends lost 4 bases and 8 bases respectively, with 17 bases between them. Germline loops: CDR1 ENHRY, CDR2 SYGVKD. This CDR3 reads CAISAGQQGNGYTF. CDR3 DNA: TGTGCCATCAGTGCGGGGCAACAGGGTAACGGCTACACCTTC.

The chain joins TRBV3-1 (or the pseudogene TRBV3-2) to TRBJ1-1; weak D call: TRBD1 (5 bases). The length of the CDR3 is 12 residues. Trimming removed 5 bases at V and 6 bases at J, with 10 bases between. Germline CDR1 is LGHDT and CDR2 is YNNKEL (reference sequence). The CDR3 nucleotides read TGTGCCAGCAGCAGTGGGGCGTCTGAAGCTTTCTTT. Its protein is CASSSGASEAFF.

This clone was counted only a few times. V usage is TRBV7-8 and J usage is TRBJ1-5; 9 nucleotides agree with TRBD1. The CDR3 loop spans 18 amino acids. V lost 0 bases to trimming and J lost 0 bases; unmatched junction nucleotides: 6. Germline loops: CDR1 SGHVS, CDR2 FQNEAQ. The CDR3 coding sequence is TGTGCCAGCAGCTTAGCGGGACAGGGAAGGGGTAGCAATCAGCCCCAGCATTTT. This codes for CASSLAGQGRGSNQPQHF.

This clone was detected once. This chain joins TRBV7-9 and TRBJ1-2; 8 bases match TRBD1. V shed 4 bases, J shed 4 bases, and the junction held 11 bases outside the gene matches. The CDR3 runs 16 residues. Per germline, CDR1 SEHNR and CDR2 FQNEAQ (reference sequence). The CDR3 DNA is TGTGCCAGCAGCTCCCTTAGGGCAGGGGGCTCCTATGGCTACACCTTC. As protein: CASSSLRAGGSYGYTF.

The V and J genes are TRBV27 and TRBJ1-2; 8 bases align to TRBD1. CDR3 length equals 14 residues. The V gene's germline CDR1 is MNHEY and CDR2 SMNVEV (reference sequence). V lost 9 bases to trimming and J lost 4 bases; unmatched junction nucleotides: 10. The CDR3 region is CASAPVDRGYGYTF. The CDR3 DNA is TGTGCCAGTGCCCCGGTAGACAGGGGCTATGGCTACACCTTC.

The genes are TRBV6-5 and TRBJ1-5; TRBD1 agrees at 8 bases. The CDR3 has 14 residues. Per germline, CDR1 MNHEY and CDR2 SVGAGI. With V trimmed by 7 bases and J by 4 bases, 6 bases remained unmatched. The CDR3: CASTGGQENQPQHF. CDR3 DNA: TGTGCCAGCACTGGGGGACAGGAGAATCAGCCCCAGCATTTT.

The chain's CDR3 is CASSLIGETEAFF. DNA for the CDR3: TGTGCCAGCAGCTTAATAGGGGAAACTGAAGCTTTCTTT. This rearrangement joins TRBV7-3 to TRBJ1-1, with D tentatively TRBD1 (5 bases). The length of the CDR3 is 13 residues. V dropped 1 base and J dropped 5 bases, with 8 bases sitting between them. Germline V gives CDR1 SGHTA, CDR2 FQGTGA.